These 24 T cell receptor beta chains share one sample of origin, sequenced in a study of blood T cell repertoires in COVID-19. The data were produced by immunoSEQ multiplex PCR, yet TCRdb's version contains in-frame clones alone and is incomplete. Of 130,000 or so clones detected, roughly 83% appear once; the ten largest clones hold 17%. The material sequenced was peripheral blood. Receptors were obtained from a woman of 80 years or more with acute or convalescent COVID-19.

The V call is TRBV5-6, the J call TRBJ1-1, with D maybe TRBD1 (5 bases). V lost 4 bases and J lost 2, with 12 bases in between. CDR3 size: 14 residues. CDR1 and CDR2 (germline): SGHDT, YYEEEE. In DNA form, the CDR3 reads TGTGCCAGCAGCCCCCGGGGGGGTAACACTGAAGCTTTCTTT. This codes for CASSPRGGNTEAFF. The variable domain in full, completed from reference TRBV5-6 and TRBJ1-1, reads DAGVTQSPTHLIKTRGQQVTLRCSPKSGHDTVSWYQQALGQGPQFIFQYYEEEERQRGNFPDRFSGHQFPNYSSELNVNALLLGDSALYLCASSPRGGNTEAFFGQGTRLTVV.

The V gene is TRBV5-1, the J gene TRBJ2-3; 9 bases are shared with TRBD2. Germline V gene data show CDR1 as SGHRS and CDR2 as YFSETQ. The CDR3 has 16 amino acids. V shed 1 base, J shed 2 bases, and the junction held 5 bases outside the gene matches. CDR3 sequence: CASSLLAGGTTDTQYF. DNA for the CDR3: TGCGCCAGCAGCTTGTTGGCGGGAGGGACCACAGATACGCAGTATTTT. Looking up the rest from reference TRBV5-1 and TRBJ2-3 gives the full variable domain: KAGVTQTPRYLIKTRGQQVTLSCSPISGHRSVSWYQQTPGQGLQFLFEYFSETQRNKGNFPGRFSGRQFSNSRSEMNVSTLELGDSALYLCASSLLAGGTTDTQYFGPGTRLTVL.

The rearrangement links TRBV19 to TRBJ1-2; 7 nucleotides agree with TRBD1. The ends lost 5 bases at V and 7 bases at J; junction bases unmatched: 7. Germline V gene lookup returns CDR1 LNHDA and CDR2 SQIVND (reference sequence). The CDR3 covers 13 residues. The CDR3: CASSPRQGSGYTF. CDR3 coding DNA: TGTGCCAGTAGTCCCCGACAGGGCAGTGGCTACACCTTC.

This chain links TRBV19 with TRBJ1-3, with D unclear. The V end was cut by 7 bases, the J end by 0 bases, with 10 bases between. Per the germline V gene, CDR1 is LNHDA and CDR2 is SQIVND (reference sequence). The CDR3 loop spans 14 amino acids. This chain's CDR3 is CASTPRVSGNTIYF. The CDR3 region has the DNA TGTGCCAGTACCCCCCGAGTCTCTGGAAACACCATATATTTT.

The rearrangement joins TRBV5-1 to TRBJ1-2, with D perhaps TRBD1 (6 bases). Germline V gene lookup returns CDR1 SGHRS and CDR2 YFSETQ. V was pared by 2 bases and J by 2 bases, with 13 bases between. The length of the CDR3 is 15 residues. CDR3: CASSFTQGSNYGYTF. CDR3 nucleotide sequence: TGCGCCAGCAGCTTTACTCAGGGGTCAAACTATGGCTACACCTTC.

The chain recombines TRBV27 with TRBJ2-7; TRBD1 agrees at 7 bases. This CDR3 is built from 14 residues. Germline V gene sequence: CDR1 MNHEY, CDR2 SMNVEV (reference sequence). J was trimmed by 2 bases and V by 5 bases; bases with no gene match: 6. CDR3 region: CASSRTGGPYEQYF. CDR3 DNA sequence: TGTGCCAGCAGTAGGACAGGAGGCCCCTACGAGCAGTACTTC.

The genes are TRBV9 and TRBJ2-2; tentative D call: TRBD2 (6 bases). V was clipped by 6 bases and J by 7 bases, with 22 bases between them. The CDR3 consists of 16 residues. Germline V gene sequence: CDR1 SGDLS, CDR2 YYNGEE. Here the CDR3 reads CASTSTFRGDGGELFF. DNA for the CDR3: TGTGCCAGCACCAGCACATTTCGCGGGGACGGCGGGGAGCTGTTTTTT.

The chain carries TRBV7-7 and TRBJ2-3, with TRBD2 matching over 10 bases. The length of the CDR3 is 15 residues. Germline CDR1 is SSHAT and CDR2 is FNYEAQ (reference sequence). V lost 1 base to trimming and J lost 6 bases; unmatched junction nucleotides: 4. CDR3 DNA sequence: TGTGCCAGCAGCTTAGAAGCGGGGGGGCCCGATACGCAGTATTTT. It specifies CASSLEAGGPDTQYF.

The rearrangement links TRBV4-1 to TRBJ2-5; 10 bases line up with TRBD2. This CDR3 comprises 17 residues. With V trimmed by 0 bases and J by 6 bases, 10 bases remained unmatched. Per germline, CDR1 MGHRA and CDR2 YSYEKL. CDR3 in DNA: TGCGCCAGCAGCCAAGATTCCGAGCGGGAGGGCCGGAAGACCCAGTACTTC. Translating gives CASSQDSEREGRKTQYF.

The genes are TRBV27 and TRBJ2-1; 9 nucleotides match TRBD2. The CDR3 runs to 16 residues. The junction had 5 bases not matched to a gene; V was cut back by 2 bases and J by 3 bases. CDR1 and CDR2 (germline): MNHEY, SMNVEV (reference sequence). CDR3 sequence reads: CASSLAMTSGYNEQFF. The CDR3 coding sequence is TGTGCCAGCAGTTTAGCCATGACTAGCGGCTACAATGAGCAGTTCTTC.

V and J are TRBV6-2 or TRBV6-3 and TRBJ2-7; D is perhaps TRBD1 (5 bases). Trimming shortened V by 5 bases and J by 3 bases, and 11 bases separated the two germline ends. This CDR3 region has 13 residues. In germline, CDR1 is MNHEY, CDR2 SVGEGT. In DNA form, the CDR3 reads TGTGCCAGCAGTCCAGGGAACCTCTACGAGCAGTACTTC. Translated, it gives CASSPGNLYEQYF.

The rearrangement joins TRBV6-5 to TRBJ1-6; 7 positions agree with TRBD1. The CDR3 is 16 amino acids. CDR1 MNHEY and CDR2 SVGAGI come from the germline V gene. Germline trimming cut 2 bases from V and 5 bases from J; bases unmatched to any gene: 6. CDR3 nucleotide sequence: TGTGCCAGCAGTTACCCCTGGGACAGAAATAATTCACCCCTCCACTTT. Its translation is CASSYPWDRNNSPLHF.

This chain links TRBV11-3 with TRBJ1-1; 7 bases line up with TRBD1. V lost 1 base and J lost 7; bases outside the gene matches: 6. CDR3 length equals 14 residues. In germline, CDR1 is SGHNT, CDR2 YENEEA. CDR3 bases: TGTGCCAGCAGCTTAGGGGGCGGGACAGATGAAGCTTTCTTT. Its protein is CASSLGGGTDEAFF.

V is TRBV7-2 and J is TRBJ1-6, with 7 bases that match TRBD1. The J segment lost 0 bases and the V segment lost 5 bases, leaving 10 bases of the junction unmatched. CDR1 and CDR2 (germline): SGHTA, FQGNSA. This CDR3 region has 18 residues. DNA for the CDR3: TGTGCCAGCAGCCTTAAGGGGACAGAGAGCTCCTATAATTCACCCCTCCACTTT. This codes for CASSLKGTESSYNSPLHF.

The chain employs TRBV5-5 and TRBJ2-3; D is unclear. Per germline, CDR1 SGHKS and CDR2 YYEKEE (reference sequence). This CDR3 has 14 residues. V lost 0 bases and J 0 bases, leaving 5 bases between the germline ends. CDR3 coding DNA: TGTGCCAGCAGCTTGGGCAGAAGCACAGATACGCAGTATTTT. Its translation is CASSLGRSTDTQYF. Full variable domain (rest looked up from reference TRBV5-5 and TRBJ2-3): DAGVTQSPTHLIKTRGQQVTLRCSPISGHKSVSWYQQVLGQGPQFIFQYYEKEERGRGNFPDRFSARQFPNYSSELNVNALLLGDSALYLCASSLGRSTDTQYFGPGTRLTVL.

V is TRBV2 and J is TRBJ1-1, with D uncertain. The germline V and J ends were trimmed by 4 bases and 1 base, with 10 bases remaining between them. Germline V gene sequence: CDR1 SNHLY, CDR2 FYNNEI. This CDR3 contains 14 residues. The DNA for the CDR3 is TGTGCCAGCAGTGGTTTTTCGGGGAACACTGAAGCTTTCTTT. Protein product: CASSGFSGNTEAFF.

The chain joins TRBV9 to TRBJ2-7; 8 bases are a match to TRBD1. Germline V lookup: CDR1 SGDLS, CDR2 YYNGEE. With 2 bases clipped from V and 6 bases from J, the junction kept 7 bases outside the gene matches. This CDR3 spans 14 amino acids. The CDR3 nucleotides are TGTGCCAGCAGCGTCGGGACAGGTTTGCGCGAGCAGTACTTC. Its translation is CASSVGTGLREQYF. Supplemented by reference TRBV9 and TRBJ2-7, the full variable domain reads DSGVTQTPKHLITATGQRVTLRCSPRSGDLSVYWYQQSLDQGLQFLIQYYNGEERAKGNILERFSAQQFPDLHSELNLSSLELGDSALYFCASSVGTGLREQYFGPGTRLTVT.

A single count supports this clone. The chain is built from TRBV30 and TRBJ2-5, with 10 bases matching TRBD1. Germline CDR1 and CDR2: GTSNPN and SVGIG (reference sequence). The CDR3 extends over 15 amino acids. Trimming removed 0 bases from V and 5 bases from J; junction bases left unmatched: 6. For the CDR3, the DNA is TGTGCCTGGAGTGTACGAGGGACAGGGGTGGAGACCCAGTACTTC. It translates to CAWSVRGTGVETQYF.

V usage is TRBV15 and J usage is TRBJ2-7, with D possibly TRBD2 on 5 matching bases. The CDR3 is 13 residues long. Trimming shortened V by 0 bases and J by 4 bases, and 7 bases separated the two germline ends. Germline V gives CDR1 LNHNV, CDR2 YYDKDF (reference sequence). The CDR3 is CATSRDWRYEQYF. The CDR3 nucleotides read TGTGCCACCAGCAGAGATTGGAGGTACGAGCAGTACTTC.

The gene calls are TRBV12-3 or TRBV12-4 and TRBJ2-5; 7 positions match TRBD1. The CDR3 extends over 12 amino acids. J gave up 5 bases and V 7 bases, and 4 bases lay outside the gene matches. CDR3 residues: CASMRGLETQYF. In nucleotides, the CDR3 is TGTGCCAGCATGAGGGGGCTGGAGACCCAGTACTTC.

The chain employs TRBV2 and TRBJ2-7; a possible D gene is TRBD2 (6 bases). V lost 1 base and J lost 9, with 13 bases in between. The germline V gene encodes CDR1 SNHLY and CDR2 FYNNEI. The CDR3 length is 13 residues. The CDR3 reads CASSEGLELRQYF. Written as DNA, the CDR3 is TGTGCCAGCAGTGAAGGACTAGAGTTACGGCAGTACTTC.

This clone showed up just a few times. This chain uses TRBV7-2 with TRBJ2-7; D uncertain. Germline V gives CDR1 SGHTA, CDR2 FQGNSA. V was shortened by 1 base and J by 3 bases, with 4 bases between the two germline ends. This CDR3 is built from 12 residues. The CDR3 region is CASSLGRYEQYF. For the CDR3, the DNA is TGTGCCAGCAGCTTAGGTCGCTACGAGCAGTACTTC.

This clone has just one count. The J gene is TRBJ1-1, the V gene TRBV25-1; the match to TRBD1 covers 8 bases. The CDR3 loop spans 14 amino acids. Germline assignment: CDR1 MGHDK and CDR2 SYGVNS. The V and J ends lost 6 bases and 3 bases, in that order; junction bases with no gene match: 6. The CDR3 sequence: CASSRVQGDTEAFF. In DNA form, the CDR3 reads TGTGCCAGCAGCCGGGTACAGGGGGACACTGAAGCTTTCTTT.

The chain combines TRBV6-5 with TRBJ1-1; no clear D gene. The CDR3 loop spans 13 amino acids. The germline V gene encodes CDR1 MNHEY and CDR2 SVGAGI. The ends were cut back, 0 bases at V and 7 bases at J, with 9 bases in the middle. The CDR3 coding sequence is TGTGCCAGCAGTTACTCGAATTCCTATGAAGCTTTCTTT. Translating it yields CASSYSNSYEAFF.